The T cell receptor beta chain under discussion was sequenced for a study of blood T cell repertoires in COVID-19. V shed 4 bases, J shed 0 bases, and the junction held 4 bases outside the gene matches. CDR1 is SGHDN, CDR2 FVKESK, per germline. This CDR3 spans 15 amino acids. Produced via immunoSEQ multiplex PCR; TCRdb's table is partial and in-frame only. Of approximately 70,000 clones listed, about nine tenths are singletons. The genes are TRBV14 and TRBJ1-1, with 8 positions matching TRBD1. The sequence was obtained from a woman aged 18 to 35 with acute or convalescent COVID-19. The sample consisted of peripheral blood. The CDR3 sequence: CASSRRQGMNTEAFF. The CDR3 DNA reads as TGTGCCAGCAGCCGCCGACAGGGGATGAACACTGAAGCTTTCTTT.